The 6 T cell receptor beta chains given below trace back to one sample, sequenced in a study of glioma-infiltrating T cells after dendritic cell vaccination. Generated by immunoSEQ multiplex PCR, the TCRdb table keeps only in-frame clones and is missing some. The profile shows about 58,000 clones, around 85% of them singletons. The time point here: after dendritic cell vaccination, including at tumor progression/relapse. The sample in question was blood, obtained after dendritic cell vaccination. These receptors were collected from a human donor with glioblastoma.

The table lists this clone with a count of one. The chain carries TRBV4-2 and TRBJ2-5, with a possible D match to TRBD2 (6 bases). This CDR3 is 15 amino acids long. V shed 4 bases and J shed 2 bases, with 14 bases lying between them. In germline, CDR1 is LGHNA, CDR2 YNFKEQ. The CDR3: CASSPGTPQQETQYF. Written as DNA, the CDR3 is TGTGCCAGCAGCCCCGGGACTCCTCAGCAAGAGACCCAGTACTTC.

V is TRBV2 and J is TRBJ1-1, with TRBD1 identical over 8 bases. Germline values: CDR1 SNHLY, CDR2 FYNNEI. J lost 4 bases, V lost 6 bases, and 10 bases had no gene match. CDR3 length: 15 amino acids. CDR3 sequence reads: CASRLTQGGGTEAFF. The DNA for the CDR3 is TGTGCCAGCAGACTCACACAGGGGGGCGGCACTGAAGCTTTCTTT.

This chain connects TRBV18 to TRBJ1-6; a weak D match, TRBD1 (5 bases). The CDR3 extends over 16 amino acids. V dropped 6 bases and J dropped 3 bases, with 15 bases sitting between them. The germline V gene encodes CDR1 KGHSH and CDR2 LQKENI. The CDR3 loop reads CASSRAGGDYNSPLHF. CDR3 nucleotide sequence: TGTGCCAGCTCTCGGGCCGGGGGAGACTATAATTCACCCCTCCACTTT. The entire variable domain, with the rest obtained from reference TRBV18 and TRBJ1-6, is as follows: NAGVMQNPRHLVRRRGQEARLRCSPMKGHSHVYWYRQLPEEGLKFMVYLQKENIIDESGMPKERFSAEFPKEGPSILRIQQVVRGDSAAYFCASSRAGGDYNSPLHFGNGTRLTVT.

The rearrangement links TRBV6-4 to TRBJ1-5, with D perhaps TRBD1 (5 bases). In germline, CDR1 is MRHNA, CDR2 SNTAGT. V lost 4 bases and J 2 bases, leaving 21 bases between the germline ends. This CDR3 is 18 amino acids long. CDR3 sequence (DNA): TGTGCCAGCAGTGGCAGGGCGGGGGAAGGGTCAGGCAATCAGCCCCAGCATTTT. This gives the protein CASSGRAGEGSGNQPQHF.

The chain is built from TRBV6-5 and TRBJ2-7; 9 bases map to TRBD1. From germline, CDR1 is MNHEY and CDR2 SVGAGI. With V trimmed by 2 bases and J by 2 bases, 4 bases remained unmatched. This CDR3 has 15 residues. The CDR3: CASSYGTGITYEQYF. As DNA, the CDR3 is TGTGCCAGCAGTTACGGGACAGGGATAACCTACGAGCAGTACTTC.

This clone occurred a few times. Written as DNA, the CDR3 is TGCGCCAGCAGCTTGGAGCGGCCGGGCACCGGGGAGCTGTTTTTT. This translates into CASSLERPGTGELFF. J is TRBJ2-2 and V is TRBV5-1; maybe TRBD2 (5 bases). CDR1 is SGHRS and CDR2 is YFSETQ in the germline V gene. The germline V and J ends were trimmed by 0 bases and 4 bases, with 10 bases remaining between them. The CDR3 is made up of 15 amino acids.